The subject of this entry is one T cell receptor (beta chain). Its cognate antigen is unknown. This entry is derived from a study of T cell responses to AZD1222 COVID-19 vaccine. About the study: Second-dose schedules of about 4 or about 12 weeks were combined. Regarding the study as a whole: Clonal diversity may have been underestimated, and the donors were mostly white British, with more females than males.

In germline, CDR1 is SSHAT, CDR2 FNYEAQ (reference sequence). With 9 bases clipped from V and 2 bases from J, the junction kept 9 bases outside the gene matches. The CDR3 spans 15 residues. Generated by immunoSEQ multiplex PCR, the TCRdb table keeps only in-frame clones and is missing some. Here the sample spans about 150,000 clones, almost 95% being singletons. This sequence was found in an adult in good health. This material consisted of peripheral blood, taken on day 0 of AZD1222 vaccination. The rearrangement uses TRBV7-7 and TRBJ2-2; 7 nucleotides line up with TRBD1. CDR3 sequence: CASGRGQLNTGELFF. The CDR3 DNA is TGTGCCAGTGGAAGGGGGCAGTTAAACACCGGGGAGCTGTTTTTT.